A single T cell receptor (beta chain) is shown here with its context. Its antigen remains undetermined. The sample holds no much larger clone one base away, and base qualities are not on file. The collaborating institutions used their own protocols to collect whole blood in K2EDTA tubes. For TCRbeta analysis, collaborators shipped samples as frozen whole blood, isolated PBMCs, or DNA extracted from either of those sample types. The entry originates in a study of blood T cell repertoires in COVID-19 (dated by TCRdb to 2018 to 2021). For the wider study: Collaborator samples came from the United States, Italy and Spain and covered acute and convalescent phases of COVID-19. The prospective study material was composed of cDNA or gDNA derived from T cells, B-cell-depleted T cells, or PBMCs. Sample metadata almost always included a de-identified subject ID, COVID-19 status, age in years and sex. The samples were drawn from two sources: the first 160 participants of the ongoing ImmuneRACE study, and some 1,300 subjects contributed by 6 global collaborators. The repertoires were released in a freely available public database intended as a resource for research on the immune response to SARS-CoV-2. HLA class I and class II types, where available, came from metadata supplied by the sample provider rather than from assay-based typing. The dataset comprised deeply sampled blood TCRbeta repertoires from subjects exposed to, actively infected with, or recovered from COVID-19. The full study reports these points: The amount of clinical and demographic metadata varied by source and participant and was provided uncurated.

The CDR3 numbers 15 residues from cysteine through phenylalanine. This entry keeps only the CDR3 DNA: 45 bases, framed from base 1. The germline V gene provides CDR1 MNHEY and CDR2 SVGAGI. Relative to germline, V is 6 bases shorter and J is 0 bases shorter, with 13 bases between their ends. TCRbeta CDR3 regions were amplified from genomic DNA using the immunoSEQ Assay, a bias-controlled multiplex PCR. Processing in the source paper ran as follows. The number of nucleated cells in each sample was estimated by amplification of reference gene primers within the assay. Sequence reads were collapsed and filtered to measure the absolute abundance of every unique TCRbeta CDR3 rearrangement. For each sample, productive Simpson clonality was calculated as the square root of Simpson's diversity index across productive rearrangements. TCRdb obtained this table from immuneACCESS and retained in-frame rearrangements with V and J assigned. These tables miss some clones; where compared with another copy, unresolved V genes account for less than half of the shortfall, and the remainder is unexplained. Clone size and the V and J calls come from that table; the DNA yielded D and trimming. Present in this sample are about 43,000 clones, roughly 87% of which were seen just once. 23% of the sample rests with the top ten.

The origin of this receptor is a woman in her sixties with acute or convalescent COVID-19. The chain is encoded by TRBV6-5 joined to TRBJ2-3; perhaps TRBD1 is the D gene, with 5 bases matching. Sequencing was done on a sample of peripheral blood. CDR3 protein: CASRPTGLSTDTQYF. The DNA sequence is TGTGCCAGCAGACCCACAGGCCTTAGCACAGATACGCAGTATTTT.